This entry lists 13 T cell receptor beta chains sequenced from one sample in a study of blood T cell repertoires in COVID-19. Some clones are missing from TCRdb's copy, which holds only in-frame ones; the method was immunoSEQ multiplex PCR. The top ten hold around 20% of the sample, which has over 80,000 clones, approximately 89% seen once. The material sequenced was peripheral blood. Every receptor here comes from a human donor in a cohort sampled during active COVID-19.

This clone was detected only a few times. The rearrangement joins TRBV6-5 to TRBJ1-6; no clear D gene. The germline V gene has CDR1 MNHEY and CDR2 SVGAGI. V dropped 0 bases and J dropped 6 bases, with 3 bases sitting between them. The CDR3 runs to 13 residues. The CDR3 loop is CASSYSSNSPLHF. The CDR3, as DNA: TGTGCCAGCAGTTACTCGAGTAATTCACCCCTCCACTTT.

V usage is TRBV7-3 and J usage is TRBJ2-7, with D hard to call. The length of the CDR3 is 14 residues. CDR1 and CDR2 from the germline V gene are SGHTA and FQGTGA. The germline V and J ends were trimmed by 5 bases and 0 bases, with 11 bases remaining between them. CDR3 loop: CASSPRPSSYEQYF. The CDR3 bases are TGTGCCAGCAGCCCCAGGCCGAGCTCCTACGAGCAGTACTTC. Full variable domain (missing parts from reference TRBV7-3 and TRBJ2-7): GAGVSQTPSNKVTEKGKYVELRCDPISGHTALYWYRQSLGQGPEFLIYFQGTGAADDSGLPNDRFFAVRPEGSVSTLKIQRTERGDSAVYLCASSPRPSSYEQYFGPGTRLTVT.

This clone was observed a single time. The chain uses TRBV5-4 and TRBJ2-5; the match to TRBD2 covers 7 bases. The J segment lost 1 base and the V segment lost 3 bases, leaving 9 bases of the junction unmatched. The CDR3 has 16 amino acids. Germline V gene lookup returns CDR1 SGHNT and CDR2 YYREEE (reference sequence). The CDR3 nucleotides are TGTGCCAGCAGCTGGGGGGGACCAGGGACCCAAGAGACCCAGTACTTC. Its translation: CASSWGGPGTQETQYF.

CDR3 region: CASSLIPGGRYEQPQHF. The CDR3 nucleotides are TGTGCCAGCAGTTTAATTCCGGGGGGCAGGTATGAGCAGCCCCAGCATTTT. The chain uses TRBV28 and TRBJ1-5, with D perhaps matching TRBD1 (6 bases). The CDR3 has 17 amino acids. V lost 2 bases and J lost 7, with 21 bases in between. Germline V gene data show CDR1 as MDHEN and CDR2 as SYDVKM.

V is TRBV28 and J is TRBJ1-5; tentative D call: TRBD1 (5 bases). V gave up 4 bases and J gave up 8 bases, with 18 bases separating them. Per germline, CDR1 MDHEN and CDR2 SYDVKM. This CDR3 is built from 15 residues. CDR3: CASSSPTGGDKPQHF. The CDR3 bases are TGTGCCAGCAGTTCCCCCACCGGGGGGGATAAGCCCCAGCATTTT.

J is TRBJ1-2 and V is TRBV4-1; 8 bases match TRBD1. The CDR3 consists of 18 residues. Germline trimming cut 0 bases from V and 8 bases from J; bases unmatched to any gene: 17. Germline V CDR1 and CDR2: MGHRA, YSYEKL. CDR3 sequence reads: CASSQDGVETGAKGGYTF. The CDR3 bases are TGCGCCAGCAGCCAAGATGGGGTGGAGACAGGGGCAAAAGGAGGCTACACCTTC.

This clone has just a few counts. The CDR3 region has the DNA TGTGCCAGCAGCTCCCCCAGGGGGATCAGCGAGCAGTACTTC. Its protein is CASSSPRGISEQYF. The rearrangement links TRBV7-9 to TRBJ2-7; 7 nucleotides agree with TRBD1. With 4 bases clipped from V and 6 bases from J, the junction kept 9 bases outside the gene matches. Germline CDR1 reads SEHNR; CDR2 reads FQNEAQ (reference sequence). CDR3 length: 14 amino acids. Full variable domain (rest looked up from reference TRBV7-9 and TRBJ2-7): DTGVSQNPRHKITKRGQNVTFRCDPISEHNRLYWYRQTLGQGPEFLTYFQNEAQLEKSRLLSDRFSAERPKGSFSTLEIQRTEQGDSAMYLCASSSPRGISEQYFGPGTRLTVT.

V gene TRBV7-8 combines with J gene TRBJ1-4, with D tentatively TRBD1 (5 bases). Germline lookup yields CDR1 SGHVS and CDR2 FQNEAQ. V dropped 1 base and J dropped 4 bases, with 7 bases sitting between them. The CDR3 has 14 amino acids. This CDR3 is CASSLVRVNEKLFF. CDR3 sequence (DNA): TGTGCCAGCAGCTTAGTCAGGGTTAATGAAAAACTGTTTTTT.

This clone is labeled medium-sized. The V gene is TRBV4-2, the J gene TRBJ1-1, with D possibly matching TRBD1 (5 bases). V lost 1 base, J lost 11 bases, and 11 bases lay in between. The CDR3 runs to 12 residues. CDR1 and CDR2 from the germline V gene are LGHNA and YNFKEQ. CDR3 nucleotide sequence: TGTGCCAGCAGCCAAGGGTACTCAGGGGCTTTCTTT. Protein sequence: CASSQGYSGAFF.

This clone has only one observation. V and J are TRBV29-1 and TRBJ2-1; tentatively, D is TRBD2 (6 bases). Germline CDR1 and CDR2: SQVTM and ANQGSEA. Trimming removed 5 bases from V and 6 bases from J, with 20 bases in between. The CDR3 spans 15 residues. CDR3 in amino acids: CSVPQSGGWGNEQFF. The DNA for the CDR3 is TGCAGCGTTCCTCAGTCCGGAGGGTGGGGCAATGAGCAGTTCTTC.

J is TRBJ2-7 and V is TRBV3-1 (or the pseudogene TRBV3-2); D is possibly TRBD2 (6 bases). Germline V gene sequence: CDR1 LGHDT, CDR2 YNNKEL (reference sequence). The CDR3 contains 14 residues. The V end was cut by 4 bases, the J end by 6 bases, with 16 bases between. CDR3 in amino acids: CASSPGALKGEQYF. The CDR3 DNA reads as TGTGCCAGCAGCCCGGGAGCCTTAAAGGGCGAGCAGTACTTC.

The rearrangement uses TRBV2 and TRBJ1-2; D not certain. Germline loops: CDR1 SNHLY, CDR2 FYNNEI. The CDR3 runs to 12 residues. V shed 3 bases and J shed 1 base, with 3 bases lying between them. The CDR3 region has the DNA TGTGCCAGCAGTGACAGTAACTATGGCTACACCTTC. This codes for CASSDSNYGYTF.

V and J are TRBV6-5 and TRBJ2-5; 12 bases match TRBD1. This CDR3 region has 15 residues. Germline assignment: CDR1 MNHEY and CDR2 SVGAGI. With V trimmed by 5 bases and J by 4 bases, 5 bases remained unmatched. The CDR3: CASSTRDRGPETQYF. CDR3 DNA sequence: TGTGCCAGCAGTACGCGGGACAGGGGGCCAGAGACCCAGTACTTC.